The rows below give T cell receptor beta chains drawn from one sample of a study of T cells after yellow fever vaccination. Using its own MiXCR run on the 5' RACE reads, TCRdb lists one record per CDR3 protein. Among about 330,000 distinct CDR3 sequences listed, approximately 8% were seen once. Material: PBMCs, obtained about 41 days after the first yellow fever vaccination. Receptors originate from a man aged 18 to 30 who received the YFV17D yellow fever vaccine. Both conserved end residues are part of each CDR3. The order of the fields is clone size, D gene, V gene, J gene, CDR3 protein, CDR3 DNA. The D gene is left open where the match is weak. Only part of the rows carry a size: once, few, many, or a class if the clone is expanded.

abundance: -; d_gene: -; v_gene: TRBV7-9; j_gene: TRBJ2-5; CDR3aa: CASRMVETQYF; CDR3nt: TGTGCCAGCAGAATGGTGGAGACCCAGTACTTC
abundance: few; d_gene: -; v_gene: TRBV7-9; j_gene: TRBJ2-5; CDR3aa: CASSLGPEKRTQYF; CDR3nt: TGTGCCAGCAGCTTAGGACCAGAGAAGAGAACCCAGTACTTC
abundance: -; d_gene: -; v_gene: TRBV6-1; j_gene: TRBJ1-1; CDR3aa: CASSEALGYTEAFF; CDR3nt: TGTGCCAGCAGTGAAGCATTAGGGTACACTGAAGCTTTCTTT
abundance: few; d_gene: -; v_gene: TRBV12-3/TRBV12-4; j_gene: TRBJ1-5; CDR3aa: CASRPSGAGQPQHF; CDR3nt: TGTGCCAGCAGACCCTCTGGGGCAGGTCAGCCCCAGCATTTT
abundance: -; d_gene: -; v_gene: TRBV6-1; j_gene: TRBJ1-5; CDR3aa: CASSETGTLGQPQHF; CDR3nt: TGTGCCAGCAGTGAAACAGGGACCCTAGGTCAGCCCCAGCATTTT
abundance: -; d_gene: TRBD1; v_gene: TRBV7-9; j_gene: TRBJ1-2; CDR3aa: CASSPEYGTGADGYTF; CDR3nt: TGTGCCAGCAGCCCGGAGTACGGGACAGGGGCCGATGGCTACACCTTC
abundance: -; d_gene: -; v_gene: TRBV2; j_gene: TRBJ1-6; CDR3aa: CASSEGRRNSPLHF; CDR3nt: TGTGCCAGCAGTGAAGGACGGAGAAATTCACCCCTCCACTTT
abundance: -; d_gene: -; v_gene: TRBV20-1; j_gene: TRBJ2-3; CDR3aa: CCARDWGGDFPDTQYF; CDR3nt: TGCTGTGCTAGAGATTGGGGCGGGGACTTCCCAGATACGCAGTATTTT
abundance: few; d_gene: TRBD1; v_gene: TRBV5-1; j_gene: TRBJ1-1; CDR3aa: CASSLGQGGMGTEAFF; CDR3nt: TGCGCCAGCAGCCTTGGACAGGGCGGTATGGGCACTGAAGCTTTCTTT
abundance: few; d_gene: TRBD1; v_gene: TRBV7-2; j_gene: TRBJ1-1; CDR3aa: CASSDRQGVGTEAFF; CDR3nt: TGTGCCAGCAGCGATCGACAGGGGGTGGGTACTGAAGCTTTCTTT
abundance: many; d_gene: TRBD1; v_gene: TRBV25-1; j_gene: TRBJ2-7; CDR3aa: CASSEFDRDYEQYF; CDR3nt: TGTGCCAGCAGTGAATTTGACAGGGACTACGAGCAGTACTTC
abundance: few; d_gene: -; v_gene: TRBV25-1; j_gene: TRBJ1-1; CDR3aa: CASSSRTGKNTEAFF; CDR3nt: TGTGCCAGCAGTTCAAGGACGGGGAAAAACACTGAAGCTTTCTTT
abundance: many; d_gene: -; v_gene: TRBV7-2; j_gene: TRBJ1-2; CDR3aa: CASSLDYRVFDGYTF; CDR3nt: TGTGCCAGCAGCTTAGATTACAGGGTGTTCGATGGCTACACCTTC
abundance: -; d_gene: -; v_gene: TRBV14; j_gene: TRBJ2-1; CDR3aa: CASSQAALDNEQFF; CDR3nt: TGTGCCAGCAGCCAAGCAGCCCTGGACAATGAGCAGTTCTTC
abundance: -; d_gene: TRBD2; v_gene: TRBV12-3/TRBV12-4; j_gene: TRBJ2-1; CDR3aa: CASSPTSGNQFF; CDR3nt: TGTGCCAGCAGCCCTACTAGCGGAAATCAGTTCTTC